Below, one T cell receptor (beta chain) is given with its context. This specimen belongs to a study of blood T cell repertoires in COVID-19. Across the whole study: There were acute and convalescent COVID-19 samples, and they came from the United States, Italy and Spain. T cells, B-cell-depleted T cells, or PBMCs supplied cDNA or gDNA.

As processed by the authors: Using reference gene primer amplification, nucleated cell counts were estimated. The assay was immunoSEQ multiplex PCR, and TCRdb's table has in-frame clones only and misses some. Clone size and the V and J calls come from that table; the DNA yielded D and trimming. This sample carries under 85,000 clones, around 91% of them seen once, and the ten largest clones take more than 10%. From germline, CDR1 is LGHNA and CDR2 YNFKEQ. Trimming took 0 bases from V and 7 from J, leaving 15 bases between them. The CDR3 spans 15 residues. The chain employs TRBV4-2 and TRBJ1-2; D perhaps matches TRBD1 (6 bases). The sequenced sample was peripheral blood. This receptor was obtained from a man aged 65 to 79 with active or convalescent COVID-19. This chain's CDR3 is CASSQDDRISGGYTF. The CDR3 bases are TGTGCCAGCAGCCAAGACGACAGGATCTCTGGTGGCTACACCTTC.